This TCR beta chain was documented in a study of OX40 agonist ivuxolimab in advanced cancers. Study-wide context: Ivuxolimab, which targeted the costimulatory receptor OX40 (CD134), was an agonistic, fully human IgG2 monoclonal antibody. Intravenous ivuxolimab was administered to patients every 2 weeks at six dose levels: 0.01, 0.1, 0.3, 1.5, 3 and 10 mg/kg. Of the roughly 51 patients in dose escalation, 19 had hepatocellular carcinoma, some 15 had melanoma, 9 had renal cell carcinoma and 9 had head and neck cancer. Partial responses were achieved by three dose-escalation patients, of whom one had hepatocellular carcinoma and two had cutaneous melanoma. The monotherapy dose-escalation portion (N ≈ 56 patients) of the phase I ivuxolimab trial is reported in the paper. Peripheral TCRbeta sequencing was intended to test whether TCR sequence diversity was altered and clonal T-cell expansion was caused by ivuxolimab. In the dose-escalation cohort, roughly 80% of patients were male, and the mean age was approximately 60 years, with a range of 23 to 79. Patients were allowed to have had prior anti-PD-1, anti-PD-L1 or anti-CTLA-4 therapy, and 30% to 40% of the dose-escalation patients had previously received checkpoint inhibitors. The research as a whole found: At doses from 0.1 to 3.0 mg/kg, clonal expansion was seen in both CD4+ and CD8+ blood T cells between baseline and week 6. Partial responders in the 0.1-3.0 mg/kg groups had among the lowest normalized peripheral clonal expansion, especially among CD8+ T cells. Low levels of normalized T-cell clonal expansion were also seen in some patients who did not respond. Antigen specificity was not determined for the clonally expanded peripheral T cells. After ivuxolimab, CD8+ T cells had more expanded clones than CD4+ T cells on average.

Genomic DNA was extracted from sorted cells for sequencing of the TCRbeta CDR3 region. The immunoSEQ Assay was used to sequence the TCRbeta CDR3 regions. TCRdb mirrors the immuneACCESS table, restricted to in-frame sequences. Some clones are absent from its copies; in checked studies, under half trace to an unresolved V gene, and the reason for the others is unknown. Recorded for this sample are roughly 68,000 clones; around 93% of them occurred a single time. The ten most abundant clones make up around 1% of the sample. Patients with a history of autoimmune disease or receiving systemic immunosuppression were excluded from the trial. In every dose cohort, peripheral blood was drawn for TCR sequencing at baseline, cycle 4 day 1, and cycle 7 day 1. Samples came from an open-label, multicenter, first-in-human phase I dose-escalation trial of ivuxolimab. The trial enrolled adults with locally advanced or metastatic head and neck squamous cell, hepatocellular, melanoma or renal cell carcinoma. CD4+ and CD8+ T cells were sorted separately from peripheral blood before TCR sequencing.

In the case of this clone: Its cognate antigen has yet to be identified. No clone much larger than this one lies a single base away; base qualities are absent.

The specimen comprised CD4+ or CD8+ T cells sorted from blood, sampled in a trial of the OX40 agonist ivuxolimab. The source of this sequence is an adult with an advanced solid tumor such as melanoma, head and neck, liver or kidney cancer.

The nucleotides read TGTGCCAGTAGTGCCCGACTAGCGGGAGCATACAATGAGCAGTTCTTC. It is translated as CASSARLAGAYNEQFF. The rearrangement joined TRBV19 to TRBJ2-1; 12 junctional bases match TRBD2. The CDR3 sequence holds 16 residues, the cysteine and phenylalanine included. CDR3 DNA only is kept here, 48 bases in frame from base 1. Ends trimmed: V by 5 bases, J by 4 bases; bases unmatched to a gene: 6. The germline V gene (reference sequence) gives CDR1 as LNHDA and CDR2 as SQIVND. With all but the CDR3 taken from the reference TRBV19 and TRBJ2-1 genes, the full variable domain is: DGGITQSPKYLFRKEGQNVTLSCEQNLNHDAMYWYRQDPGQGLRLIYYSQIVNDFQKGDIAEGYSVSREKKESFPLTVTSAQKNPTAFYLCASSARLAGAYNEQFFGPGTRLTVL.